Judged by abundance, the clone carrying this T cell receptor (beta chain) is medium-sized. Antigen: not known. This CDR3 spans 14 amino acids. Germline loops: CDR1 SEHNR, CDR2 FQNEAQ (reference sequence). The ends lost 4 bases at V and 3 bases at J; junction bases unmatched: 5. Assay used: immunoSEQ multiplex PCR; TCRdb lists only in-frame clones, some missing. The table records 29,000 or so clones, about 80% of them present only once. Intraepithelial plus lamina propria lymphocytes were released by processing graft tissue. This record comes from a study of graft-versus-host responses after intestinal transplantation. Looking at the study overall: Multivisceral, liver-intestinal, or isolated intestinal transplants were given to recipients. Induction with anti-thymocyte globulin, then tacrolimus and steroids for around three years, was given to all recipients.

Study results and caveats: Individuals who had graft-donor T cell macrochimerism had allografts that showed high graft-versus-host to host-versus-graft clonal ratios.

V and J are TRBV7-9 and TRBJ1-2; TRBD1 agrees at 7 bases. The sample in question was ileum tissue, obtained 98 days after intestinal transplantation. This sequence originates from a human patient who received an intestinal transplant, so some T cells may come from the graft donor. The CDR3 sequence: CASSSGDSYYGYTF. DNA of the CDR3: TGTGCCAGCAGCTCCGGGGACAGCTACTATGGCTACACCTTC.